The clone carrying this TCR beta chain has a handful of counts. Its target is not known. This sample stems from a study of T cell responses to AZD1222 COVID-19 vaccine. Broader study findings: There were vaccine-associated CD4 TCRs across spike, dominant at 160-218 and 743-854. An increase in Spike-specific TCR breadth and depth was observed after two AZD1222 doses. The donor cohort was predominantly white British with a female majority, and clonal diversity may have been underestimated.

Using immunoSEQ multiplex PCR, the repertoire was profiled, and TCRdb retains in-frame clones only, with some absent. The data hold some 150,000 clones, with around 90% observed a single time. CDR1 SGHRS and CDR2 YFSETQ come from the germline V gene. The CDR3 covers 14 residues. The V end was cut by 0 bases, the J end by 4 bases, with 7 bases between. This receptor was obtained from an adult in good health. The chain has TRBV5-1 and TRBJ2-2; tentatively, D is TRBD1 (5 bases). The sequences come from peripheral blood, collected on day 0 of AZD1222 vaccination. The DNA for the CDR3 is TGCGCCAGCAGCTTGGACAGGCCCACCGGGGAGCTGTTTTTT. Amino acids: CASSLDRPTGELFF. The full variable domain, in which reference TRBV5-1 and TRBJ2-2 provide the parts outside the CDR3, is KAGVTQTPRYLIKTRGQQVTLSCSPISGHRSVSWYQQTPGQGLQFLFEYFSETQRNKGNFPGRFSGRQFSNSRSEMNVSTLELGDSALYLCASSLDRPTGELFFGEGSRLTVL.